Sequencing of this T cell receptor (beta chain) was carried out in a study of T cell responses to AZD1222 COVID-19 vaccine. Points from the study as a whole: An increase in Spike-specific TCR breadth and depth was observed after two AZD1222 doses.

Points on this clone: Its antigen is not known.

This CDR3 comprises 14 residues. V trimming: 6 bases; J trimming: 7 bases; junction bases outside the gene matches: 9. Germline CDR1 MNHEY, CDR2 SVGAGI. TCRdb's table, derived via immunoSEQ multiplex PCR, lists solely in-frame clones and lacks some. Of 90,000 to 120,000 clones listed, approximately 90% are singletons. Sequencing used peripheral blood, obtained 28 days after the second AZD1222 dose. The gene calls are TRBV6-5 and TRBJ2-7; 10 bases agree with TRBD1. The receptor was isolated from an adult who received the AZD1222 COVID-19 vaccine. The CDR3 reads CASSSTGGAREQYF. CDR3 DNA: TGTGCCAGCAGCTCGACAGGGGGCGCGAGGGAGCAGTACTTC.